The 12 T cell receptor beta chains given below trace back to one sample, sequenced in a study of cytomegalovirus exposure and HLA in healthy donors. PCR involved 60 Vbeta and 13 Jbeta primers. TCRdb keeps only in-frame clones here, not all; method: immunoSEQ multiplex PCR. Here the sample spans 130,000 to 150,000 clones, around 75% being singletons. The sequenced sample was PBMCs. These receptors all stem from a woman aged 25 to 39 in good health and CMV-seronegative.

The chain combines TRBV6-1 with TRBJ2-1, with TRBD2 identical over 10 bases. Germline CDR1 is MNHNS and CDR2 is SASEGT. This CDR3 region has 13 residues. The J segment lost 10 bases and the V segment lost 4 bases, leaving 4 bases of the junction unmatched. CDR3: CASSGGLAREQFF. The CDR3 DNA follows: TGTGCCAGCAGTGGGGGACTAGCGAGGGAGCAGTTCTTC.

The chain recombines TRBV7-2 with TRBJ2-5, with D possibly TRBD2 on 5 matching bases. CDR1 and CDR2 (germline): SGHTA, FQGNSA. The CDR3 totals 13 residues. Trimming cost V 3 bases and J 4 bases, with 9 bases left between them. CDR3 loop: CASSFNEGETQYF. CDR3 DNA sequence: TGTGCCAGCAGCTTTAACGAGGGAGAGACCCAGTACTTC.

The CDR3 sequence: CASSLIGGSGTDTQYF. CDR3 in DNA: TGTGCCAGCAGTTTAATAGGCGGGAGTGGCACAGATACGCAGTATTTT. This chain connects TRBV27 to TRBJ2-3; 7 bases match TRBD2. Germline loops: CDR1 MNHEY, CDR2 SMNVEV (reference sequence). J lost 1 base, V lost 2 bases, and 6 bases had no gene match. The CDR3 is made up of 16 amino acids.

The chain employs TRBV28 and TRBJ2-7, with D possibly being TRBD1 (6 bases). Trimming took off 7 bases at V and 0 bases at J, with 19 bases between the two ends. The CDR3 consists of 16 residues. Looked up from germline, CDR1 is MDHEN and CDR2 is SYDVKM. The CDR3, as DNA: TGTGCCAGCACCTCTGACAGGTCCAGAACCTCCTACGAGCAGTACTTC. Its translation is CASTSDRSRTSYEQYF. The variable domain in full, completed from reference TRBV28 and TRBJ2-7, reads DVKVTQSSRYLVKRTGEKVFLECVQDMDHENMFWYRQDPGLGLRLIYFSYDVKMKEKGDIPEGYSVSREKKERFSLILESASTNQTSMYLCASTSDRSRTSYEQYFGPGTRLTVT.

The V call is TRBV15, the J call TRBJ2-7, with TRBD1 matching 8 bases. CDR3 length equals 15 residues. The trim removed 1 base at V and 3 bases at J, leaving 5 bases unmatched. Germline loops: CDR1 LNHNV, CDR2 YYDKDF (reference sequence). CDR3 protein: CATSRVGQGFYEQYF. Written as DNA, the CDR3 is TGTGCCACCAGCAGAGTAGGACAGGGTTTCTACGAGCAGTACTTC.

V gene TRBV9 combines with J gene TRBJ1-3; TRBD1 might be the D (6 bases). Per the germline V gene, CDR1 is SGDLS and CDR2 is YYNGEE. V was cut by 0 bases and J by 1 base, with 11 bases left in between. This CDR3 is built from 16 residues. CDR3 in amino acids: CASSVARDISGNTIYF. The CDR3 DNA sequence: TGTGCCAGCAGCGTAGCTAGGGACATTTCTGGAAACACCATATATTTT.

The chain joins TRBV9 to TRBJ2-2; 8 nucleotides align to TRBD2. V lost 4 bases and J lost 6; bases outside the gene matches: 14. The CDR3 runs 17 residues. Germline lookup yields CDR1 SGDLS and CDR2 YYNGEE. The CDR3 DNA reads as TGTGCCAGCAGCCGGACTGGTCTGCGGGGGGTACCCGGGGAGCTGTTTTTT. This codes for CASSRTGLRGVPGELFF.

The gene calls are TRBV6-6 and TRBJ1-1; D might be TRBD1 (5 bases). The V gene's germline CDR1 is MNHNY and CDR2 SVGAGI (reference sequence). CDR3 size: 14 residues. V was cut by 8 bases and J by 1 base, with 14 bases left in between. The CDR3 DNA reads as TGTGCCAGCGATCTGCCAGGGAAGAACACTGAAGCTTTCTTT. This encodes CASDLPGKNTEAFF.

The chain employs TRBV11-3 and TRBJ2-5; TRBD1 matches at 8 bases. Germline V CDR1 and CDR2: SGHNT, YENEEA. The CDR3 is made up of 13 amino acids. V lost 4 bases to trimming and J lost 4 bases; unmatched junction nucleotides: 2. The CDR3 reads CASSYTGGETQYF. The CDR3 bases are TGTGCCAGCAGCTACACAGGGGGAGAGACCCAGTACTTC.

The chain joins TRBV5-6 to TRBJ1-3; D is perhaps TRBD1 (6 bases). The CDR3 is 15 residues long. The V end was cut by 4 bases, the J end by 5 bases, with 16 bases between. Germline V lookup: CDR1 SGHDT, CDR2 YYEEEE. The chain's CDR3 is CASSLGGGERNTIYF. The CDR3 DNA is TGTGCCAGCAGCCTGGGCGGGGGCGAGAGAAACACCATATATTTT.

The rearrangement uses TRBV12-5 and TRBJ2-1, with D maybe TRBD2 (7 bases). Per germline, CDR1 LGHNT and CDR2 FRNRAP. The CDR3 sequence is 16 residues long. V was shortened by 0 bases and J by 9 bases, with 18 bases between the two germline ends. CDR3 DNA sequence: TGTGCTAGTGGTTTGGTTGTGGGGGGGCCCGTCGGTGAGCAGTTCTTC. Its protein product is CASGLVVGGPVGEQFF.

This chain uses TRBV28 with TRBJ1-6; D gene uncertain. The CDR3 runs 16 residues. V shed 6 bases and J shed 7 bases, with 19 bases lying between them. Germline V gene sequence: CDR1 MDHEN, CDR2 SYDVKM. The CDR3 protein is CASSPTRTRGNSPLHF. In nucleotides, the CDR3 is TGTGCCAGCAGCCCCACTCGTACCCGGGGAAATTCACCCCTCCACTTT.